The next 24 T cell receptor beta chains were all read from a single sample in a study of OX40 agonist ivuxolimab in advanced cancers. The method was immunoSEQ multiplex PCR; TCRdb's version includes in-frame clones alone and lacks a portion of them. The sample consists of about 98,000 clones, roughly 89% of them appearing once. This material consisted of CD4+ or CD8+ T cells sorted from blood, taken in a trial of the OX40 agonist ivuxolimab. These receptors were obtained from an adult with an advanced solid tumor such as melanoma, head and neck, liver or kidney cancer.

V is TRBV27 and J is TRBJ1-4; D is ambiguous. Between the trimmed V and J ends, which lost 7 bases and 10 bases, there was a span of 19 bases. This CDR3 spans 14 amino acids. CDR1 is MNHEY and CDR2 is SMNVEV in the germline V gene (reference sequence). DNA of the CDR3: TGTGCCAGCAACCCGTCCCAAGGGATTGGAAAACTGTTTTTT. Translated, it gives CASNPSQGIGKLFF.

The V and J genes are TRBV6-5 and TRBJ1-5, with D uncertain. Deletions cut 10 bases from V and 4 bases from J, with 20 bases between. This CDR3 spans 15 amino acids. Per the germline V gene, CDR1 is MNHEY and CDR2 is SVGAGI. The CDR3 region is CATSSGFHWNQPQHF. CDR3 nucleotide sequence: TGTGCCACCTCCTCGGGTTTCCATTGGAATCAGCCCCAGCATTTT.

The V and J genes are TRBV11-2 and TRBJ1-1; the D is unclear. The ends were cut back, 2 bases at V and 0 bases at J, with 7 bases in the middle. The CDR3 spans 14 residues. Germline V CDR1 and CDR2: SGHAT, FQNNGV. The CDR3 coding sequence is TGTGCCAGCAGCTTAAAAGAACTGAACACTGAAGCTTTCTTT. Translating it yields CASSLKELNTEAFF.

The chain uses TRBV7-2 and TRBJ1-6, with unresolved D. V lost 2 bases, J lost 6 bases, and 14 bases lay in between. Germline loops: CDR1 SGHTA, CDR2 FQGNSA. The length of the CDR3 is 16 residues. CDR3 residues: CASSLYSWQANSPLHF. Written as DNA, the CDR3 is TGTGCCAGCAGCTTATATTCTTGGCAGGCTAATTCACCCCTCCACTTT.

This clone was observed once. In DNA, the CDR3 is TGCGCCAGCAGCTTCCTGGGACTTGACACCGGGGAGCTGTTTTTT. Translating gives CASSFLGLDTGELFF. The genes are TRBV4-3 and TRBJ2-2, with D possibly being TRBD2 (6 bases). The V end lost 5 bases, the J end lost 3 bases, and 13 bases lay between the germline ends. CDR1 is LGHNA and CDR2 is YSLEER in the germline V gene. This CDR3 is built from 15 residues.

Here the CDR3 DNA reads TGTGCCAGCACGCCGGGGGGGACTTACAATGAGCAGTTCTTC. Encoded protein: CASTPGGTYNEQFF. V is TRBV9 and J is TRBJ2-1; the match to TRBD2 covers 8 bases. V lost 6 bases, J lost 4 bases, and 6 bases stayed unmatched. This CDR3 comprises 14 residues. Germline V gives CDR1 SGDLS, CDR2 YYNGEE. Based on the CDR3 plus reference TRBV9 and TRBJ2-1, the full variable domain is DSGVTQTPKHLITATGQRVTLRCSPRSGDLSVYWYQQSLDQGLQFLIQYYNGEERAKGNILERFSAQQFPDLHSELNLSSLELGDSALYFCASTPGGTYNEQFFGPGTRLTVL.

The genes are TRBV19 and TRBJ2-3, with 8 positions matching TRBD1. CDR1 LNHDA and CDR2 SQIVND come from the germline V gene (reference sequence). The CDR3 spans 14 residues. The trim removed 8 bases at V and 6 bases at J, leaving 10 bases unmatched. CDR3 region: CASVPGGTSDTQYF. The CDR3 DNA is TGTGCCAGTGTTCCAGGGGGCACTTCGGATACGCAGTATTTT.

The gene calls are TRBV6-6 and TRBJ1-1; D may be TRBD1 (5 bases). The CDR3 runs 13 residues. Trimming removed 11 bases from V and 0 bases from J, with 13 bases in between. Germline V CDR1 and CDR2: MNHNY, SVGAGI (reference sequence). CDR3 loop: CAAVNRLNTEAFF. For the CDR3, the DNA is TGTGCCGCCGTTAACAGGCTGAACACTGAAGCTTTCTTT.

Here the CDR3 DNA reads TGTGCCAGCAGTTTTTCCAGGGGTGAGGGGCAAGAGACCCAGTACTTC. Its translation: CASSFSRGEGQETQYF. This rearrangement joins TRBV6-6 to TRBJ2-5, with TRBD1 as a possible D gene (6 bases). The CDR3 has 16 amino acids. CDR1 and CDR2 from the germline V gene are MNHNY and SVGAGI (reference sequence). V gave up 4 bases and J gave up 2 bases, with 17 bases separating them.

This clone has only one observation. The CDR3 DNA sequence: TGTGCCAGCAGCCCACGTCGTAGCAATCAGCCCCAGCATTTT. This encodes CASSPRRSNQPQHF. This chain connects TRBV6-5 to TRBJ1-5; D remains unclear. This CDR3 comprises 14 residues. Deletions cut 6 bases from V and 0 bases from J, with 9 bases between. The germline V gene encodes CDR1 MNHEY and CDR2 SVGAGI.

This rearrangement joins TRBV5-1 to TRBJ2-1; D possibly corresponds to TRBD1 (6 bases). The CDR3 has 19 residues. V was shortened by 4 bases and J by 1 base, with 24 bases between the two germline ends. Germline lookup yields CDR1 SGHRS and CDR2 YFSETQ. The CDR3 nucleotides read TGCGCCAGCAGCATACTGGACAGCTTGAACCCCGGGTCCTACAATGAGCAGTTCTTC. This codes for CASSILDSLNPGSYNEQFF.

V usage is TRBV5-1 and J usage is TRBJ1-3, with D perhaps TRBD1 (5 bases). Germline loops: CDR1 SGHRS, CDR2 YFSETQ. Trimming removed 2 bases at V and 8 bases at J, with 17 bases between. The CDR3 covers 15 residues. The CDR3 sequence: CASSFSGAWRDTIYF. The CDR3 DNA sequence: TGCGCCAGCAGCTTCTCTGGGGCCTGGCGGGACACCATATATTTT.

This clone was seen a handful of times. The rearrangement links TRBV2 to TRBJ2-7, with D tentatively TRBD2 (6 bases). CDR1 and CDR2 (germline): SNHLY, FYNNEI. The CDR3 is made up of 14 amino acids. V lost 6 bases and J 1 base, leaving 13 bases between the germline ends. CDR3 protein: CASRRWGESYEQYF. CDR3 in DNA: TGTGCCAGCAGACGGTGGGGGGAGTCCTACGAGCAGTACTTC.

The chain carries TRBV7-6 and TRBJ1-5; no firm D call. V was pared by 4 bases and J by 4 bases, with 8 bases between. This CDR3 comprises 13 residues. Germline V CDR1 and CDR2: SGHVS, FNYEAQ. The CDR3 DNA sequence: TGTGCCAGCAGCTCAACCCTAAATCAGCCCCAGCATTTT. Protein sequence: CASSSTLNQPQHF.

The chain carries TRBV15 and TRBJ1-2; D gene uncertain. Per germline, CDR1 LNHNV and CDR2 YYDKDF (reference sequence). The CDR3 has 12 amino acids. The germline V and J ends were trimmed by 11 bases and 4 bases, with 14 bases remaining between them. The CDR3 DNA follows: TGTGCCGCGTCGAGGGATGGCTATGGCTACACCTTC. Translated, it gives CAASRDGYGYTF.

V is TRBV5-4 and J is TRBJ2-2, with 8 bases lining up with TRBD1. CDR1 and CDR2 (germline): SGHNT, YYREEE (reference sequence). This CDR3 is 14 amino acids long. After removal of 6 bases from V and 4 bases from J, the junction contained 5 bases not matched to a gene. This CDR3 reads CASKRQGSTGELFF. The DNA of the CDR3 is TGTGCCAGCAAGAGACAGGGGAGCACCGGGGAGCTGTTTTTT.

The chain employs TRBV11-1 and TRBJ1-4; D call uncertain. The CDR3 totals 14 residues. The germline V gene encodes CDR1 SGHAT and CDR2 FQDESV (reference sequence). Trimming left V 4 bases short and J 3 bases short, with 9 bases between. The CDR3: CASSSDQSNEKLFF. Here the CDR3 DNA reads TGTGCCAGCAGCTCGGACCAATCTAATGAAAAACTGTTTTTT.

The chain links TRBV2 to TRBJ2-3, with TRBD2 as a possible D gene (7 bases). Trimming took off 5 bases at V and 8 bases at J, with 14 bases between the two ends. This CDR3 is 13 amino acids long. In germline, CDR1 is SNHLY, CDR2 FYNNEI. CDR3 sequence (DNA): TGTGCCAGCAGTCTTGGGGGGGCCGGTACGCAGTATTTT. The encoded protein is CASSLGGAGTQYF.

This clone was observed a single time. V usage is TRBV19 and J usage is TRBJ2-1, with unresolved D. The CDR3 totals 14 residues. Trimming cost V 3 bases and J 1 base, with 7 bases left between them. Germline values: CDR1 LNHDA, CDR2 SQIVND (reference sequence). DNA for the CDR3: TGTGCCAGTAGTATGATGGGTTCCTACAATGAGCAGTTCTTC. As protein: CASSMMGSYNEQFF.

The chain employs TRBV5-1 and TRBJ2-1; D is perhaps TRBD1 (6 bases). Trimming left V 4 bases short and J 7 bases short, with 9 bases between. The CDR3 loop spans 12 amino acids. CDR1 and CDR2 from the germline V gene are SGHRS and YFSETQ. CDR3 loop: CASSVQGNEQFF. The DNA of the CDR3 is TGCGCCAGCAGCGTACAGGGTAATGAGCAGTTCTTC.

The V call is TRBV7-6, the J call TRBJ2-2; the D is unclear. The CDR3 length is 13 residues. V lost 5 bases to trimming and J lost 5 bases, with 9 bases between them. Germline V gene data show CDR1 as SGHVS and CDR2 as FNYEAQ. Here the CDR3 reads CASSVSMTGELFF. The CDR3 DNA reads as TGTGCCAGCAGCGTTTCAATGACCGGGGAGCTGTTTTTT.

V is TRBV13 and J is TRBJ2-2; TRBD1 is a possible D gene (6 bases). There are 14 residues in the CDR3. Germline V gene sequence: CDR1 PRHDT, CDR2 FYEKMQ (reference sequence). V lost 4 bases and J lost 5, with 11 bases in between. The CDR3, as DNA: TGTGCCAGCAGCTGGACAGACACAACCGGGGAGCTGTTTTTT. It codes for CASSWTDTTGELFF.

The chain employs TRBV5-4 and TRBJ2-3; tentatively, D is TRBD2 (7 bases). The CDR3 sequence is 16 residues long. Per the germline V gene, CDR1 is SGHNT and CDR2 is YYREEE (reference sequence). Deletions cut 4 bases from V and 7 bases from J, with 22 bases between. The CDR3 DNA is TGTGCCAGCAGCCCCTTCCGTGGGGGGGCCGATCATACGCAGTATTTT. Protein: CASSPFRGGADHTQYF.

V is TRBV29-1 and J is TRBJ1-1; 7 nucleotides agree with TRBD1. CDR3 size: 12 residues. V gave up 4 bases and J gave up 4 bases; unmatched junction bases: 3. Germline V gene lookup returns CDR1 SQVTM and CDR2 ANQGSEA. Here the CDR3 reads CSVGQGGTEAFF. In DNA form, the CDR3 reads TGCAGCGTTGGGCAGGGGGGCACTGAAGCTTTCTTT. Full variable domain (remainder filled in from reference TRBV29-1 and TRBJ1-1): SAVISQKPSRDICQRGTSLTIQCQVDSQVTMMFWYRQQPGQSLTLIATANQGSEATYESGFVIDKFPISRPNLTFSTLTVSNMSPEDSSIYLCSVGQGGTEAFFGQGTRLTVV.